The rows below give T cell receptor beta chains drawn from one sample of a study of cytomegalovirus exposure and HLA in healthy donors. Clones were sequenced by immunoSEQ multiplex PCR, and TCRdb holds only the in-frame ones, with some missing. Of 120,000 or so clones detected, roughly 18% appear once; the ten largest clones hold about 3.1%. Sequencing was carried out using PBMCs. All receptors come from a female donor in good health and CMV-seropositive. The CDR3 runs from the conserved cysteine through the conserved F or W. The order of the fields is V gene, clone size, D gene, J gene, CDR3 protein, CDR3 DNA. A D gene is named only where the DNA matches it firmly. Only part of the rows carry a size: once, few, many, or a class if the clone is expanded.

TRBV4-3,few,NA,TRBJ1-3,CASSQEWEVALSGNTIYF,TGCGCCAGCAGCCAAGAATGGGAGGTGGCCCTATCTGGAAACACCATATATTTT
TRBV4-3,few,NA,TRBJ1-4,CASSQDFRQDNEKLFF,TGCGCCAGCAGCCAAGACTTCCGACAGGATAATGAAAAACTGTTTTTT
TRBV10-3,NA,TRBD2,TRBJ2-5,CAIAIQASGRGETQYF,TGTGCCATCGCTATCCAGGCTAGCGGGAGGGGAGAGACCCAGTACTTC
TRBV2,once,NA,TRBJ2-1,CASKGASLYNEQFF,TGTGCCAGCAAAGGGGCCAGCCTCTACAATGAGCAGTTCTTC
TRBV6-5,few,NA,TRBJ2-7,CASRAGVTTEQYF,TGTGCCAGCAGAGCCGGGGTTACTACCGAGCAGTACTTC
TRBV25-1,NA,TRBD2,TRBJ2-1,CASSDAGGGPYNEQFF,TGTGCCAGCAGTGATGCGGGGGGAGGACCCTACAATGAGCAGTTCTTC
TRBV18,NA,TRBD1,TRBJ1-5,CASSLGQGSNQPQHF,TGTGCCAGCTCACTGGGACAGGGGAGCAATCAGCCCCAGCATTTT
TRBV2,NA,TRBD1,TRBJ1-2,CASSGETGGVVYGYTF,TGTGCCAGCAGTGGGGAGACAGGGGGGGTAGTCTATGGCTACACCTTC
TRBV28,few,NA,TRBJ1-1,CASSLQGVATEAFF,TGTGCCAGCAGTTTGCAAGGGGTCGCCACTGAAGCTTTCTTT
TRBV2,NA,NA,TRBJ1-4,CASSEATEHEKLFF,TGTGCCAGCAGTGAAGCGACAGAACATGAAAAACTGTTTTTT
TRBV4-2,few,TRBD1,TRBJ1-2,CASSQRYGTGGAGWSGYTF,TGTGCCAGCAGCCAGCGTTACGGGACAGGGGGCGCGGGTTGGAGTGGCTACACCTTC
TRBV28,NA,TRBD1,TRBJ2-7,CASSLRSGGYYEQYF,TGTGCCAGCAGTTTACGGTCAGGGGGCTACTACGAGCAGTACTTC
TRBV27,few,TRBD1,TRBJ2-3,CASSSLRGPGTDTQYF,TGTGCCAGCAGTTCACTCAGGGGGCCTGGGACAGATACGCAGTATTTT
TRBV30,few,TRBD1,TRBJ1-6,CASTYGTGFRAPLHF,TGTGCCTCGACTTACGGGACAGGGTTTCGGGCACCCCTCCACTTT
TRBV30,NA,NA,TRBJ2-5,CAWSDRDEETQYF,TGTGCCTGGAGTGACAGGGACGAAGAGACCCAGTACTTC
TRBV27,NA,NA,TRBJ2-7,CASSPYGSNEQYF,TGTGCCAGCAGTCCTTACGGGTCTAACGAGCAGTACTTC